This T cell receptor beta chain was captured in a study of OX40 agonist ivuxolimab in advanced cancers. Study results and limitations: Expanded clones were, on average, more numerous among CD8+ T cells than CD4+. Low normalized clonal expansion also occurred in some nonresponding patients.

The count of this clone is one. Its antigen is still unknown. The CDR3 totals 21 residues. V was pared by 5 bases and J by 2 bases, with 26 bases of the junction left unmatched. CDR1 is MDHEN, CDR2 SYDVKM, per germline. The assay was immunoSEQ multiplex PCR, and TCRdb's table has in-frame clones only and misses some. Here the sample spans about 50,000 clones, approximately 91% being singletons. This rearrangement joins TRBV28 to TRBJ1-2; 7 positions match TRBD1. Sequenced here: CD4+ or CD8+ T cells sorted from blood, sampled in a trial of the OX40 agonist ivuxolimab. The origin of this receptor is an adult with an advanced solid tumor such as melanoma, head and neck, liver or kidney cancer. Written as DNA, the CDR3 is TGTGCCAGCAGTCTCCCAGGCTCCGCTTGGGACAGCGCCGCGCTAAACTATGGCTACACCTTC. It codes for CASSLPGSAWDSAALNYGYTF.